The entry below describes one TCR beta chain. Sequencing was at survey level. The assay was immunoSEQ multiplex PCR, and TCRdb's table has in-frame clones only and misses some. The sample shows about 35,000 clones, about four fifths of them seen only once. The entry originates in a study of STAT5B mutations in CD4+ large granular lymphocyte leukemia. Per germline, CDR1 MNHEY and CDR2 SMNVEV (reference sequence). Trimming cost V 4 bases and J 6 bases; bases outside gene matches: 9. This CDR3 comprises 16 residues. Sequencing was performed on CD4+ T cells from blood buffy coats. This receptor was identified in a human donor in good health. This chain connects TRBV27 to TRBJ2-1; 10 bases agree with TRBD2. The CDR3 coding sequence is TGTGCCAGCAGTTCCCCCGGGGGACTAGCGAGCAATGAGCAGTTCTTC. Amino acids: CASSSPGGLASNEQFF.